The 8 T cell receptor beta chains reported below all come from one sample, sequenced in a study of blood T cell repertoires in COVID-19. Generated by immunoSEQ multiplex PCR, the TCRdb table keeps only in-frame clones and is missing some. The repertoire holds over 150,000 clones, with nearly 80% as singletons. Sequencing was carried out using peripheral blood. All receptors derive from a woman in her 70s with acute or convalescent COVID-19.

V gene TRBV5-1 combines with J gene TRBJ2-6, with D unresolved. The CDR3 length is 18 residues. Germline V lookup: CDR1 SGHRS, CDR2 YFSETQ. Trimming stripped 0 bases from V and 3 bases from J, with 16 bases between. CDR3 sequence: CASSLVASTPSGANVLTF. The CDR3 DNA reads as TGCGCCAGCAGCTTGGTGGCTTCTACCCCTAGTGGGGCCAACGTCCTGACTTTC.

As to this clone: Other DNA sequences in this sample translate to the same CDR3. The rearrangement joins TRBV19 to TRBJ2-1; 11 positions match TRBD2. The V gene end was trimmed by 8 bases and the J gene end by 1 base; junction bases not matched to a gene: 4. Looked up from germline, CDR1 is LNHDA and CDR2 is SQIVND (reference sequence). CDR3 size: 15 residues. CDR3 nucleotide sequence: TGTGCCAGTCGGACTAGCGGGCCTTCCTACAATGAGCAGTTCTTC. Amino acid sequence: CASRTSGPSYNEQFF.

The rearrangement links TRBV27 to TRBJ2-7, with TRBD1 matching over 11 bases. The junction had 3 bases not matched to a gene; V was cut back by 2 bases and J by 6 bases. The CDR3 is 14 residues long. CDR1 is MNHEY and CDR2 is SMNVEV in the germline V gene (reference sequence). The CDR3 DNA sequence: TGTGCCAGCAGTTTAGGGACAGGGGGTGGCGAGCAGTACTTC. It specifies CASSLGTGGGEQYF.

The CDR3 reads CASSLGWQETQYF. Written as DNA, the CDR3 is TGTGCCAGCAGTCTCGGTTGGCAAGAGACCCAGTACTTC. The chain links TRBV27 to TRBJ2-5; no firm D call. The CDR3 is 13 residues long. Trimming shortened V by 5 bases and J by 2 bases, and 9 bases separated the two germline ends. The germline V gene encodes CDR1 MNHEY and CDR2 SMNVEV (reference sequence).

In its sample, this clone was seen once. V and J are TRBV10-3 and TRBJ2-5; D is unclear. This CDR3 has 14 amino acids. Germline V gene lookup returns CDR1 ENHRY and CDR2 SYGVKD. V was trimmed by 3 bases and J by 5 bases, leaving 13 bases between them. CDR3 nucleotide sequence: TGTGCCATCAGTGACGGGTCCCCCGCGGAGACCCAGTACTTC. Its translation is CAISDGSPAETQYF.

This clone was observed a handful of times. The gene calls are TRBV5-1 and TRBJ2-5; 15 bases are shared with TRBD2. With V trimmed by 4 bases and J by 5 bases, 9 bases remained unmatched. Germline CDR1 SGHRS, CDR2 YFSETQ. The CDR3 covers 17 residues. CDR3 sequence: CASSTGTSGRSYETQYF. The CDR3 nucleotides read TGCGCCAGCAGCACCGGGACTAGCGGGAGGTCATACGAGACCCAGTACTTC.

J is TRBJ2-1 and V is TRBV11-2, with 9 bases fitting TRBD1. Trimming took 3 bases from V and 4 from J; bases not matched to a gene: 1. Germline loops: CDR1 SGHAT, CDR2 FQNNGV. The CDR3 sequence is 14 residues long. CDR3 protein: CASSFDRGYNEQFF. The CDR3 nucleotides are TGTGCCAGCAGCTTTGACAGGGGGTACAATGAGCAGTTCTTC.

The chain is built from TRBV9 and TRBJ2-7, with 7 bases fitting TRBD1. Germline V CDR1 and CDR2: SGDLS, YYNGEE. The CDR3 totals 15 residues. The J segment lost 5 bases and the V segment lost 0 bases, leaving 8 bases of the junction unmatched. The chain's CDR3 is CASSVDGRGIHEQYF. The CDR3 DNA sequence: TGTGCCAGCAGCGTAGACGGCAGGGGGATCCACGAGCAGTACTTC. Looking up the rest from reference TRBV9 and TRBJ2-7 gives the full variable domain: DSGVTQTPKHLITATGQRVTLRCSPRSGDLSVYWYQQSLDQGLQFLIQYYNGEERAKGNILERFSAQQFPDLHSELNLSSLELGDSALYFCASSVDGRGIHEQYFGPGTRLTVT.